One sample yielded the 31 T cell receptor beta chains listed below, sequenced in a study of spatial heterogeneity in lung cancer (dated by TCRdb to the late 2010s). Taken with the paper, the label for time point translates to: sample taken at primary tumor resection. Libraries were made using 5' RACE. The instrument given in TCRdb is NextSeq 500. The public reads were reprocessed in TCRdb via fastp at Q25 and MiXCR, keeping in-frame beta chains. Rows with a matching CDR3 protein are joined into one entry that keeps the most common DNA and genes. The sample yields some 83,000 distinct CDR3 sequences; 7% to 9% were counted once. Of the sample, 6.8% falls within the top ten clones. The material was PBMCs, obtained at surgery. The receptors stem from a male donor with early-stage non-small cell lung cancer.

By its share, this clonotype is medium-sized. The chain uses TRBV27 and TRBJ1-1, with D unclear. The CDR3 is made up of 14 amino acids. Germline lookup yields CDR1 MNHEY and CDR2 SMNVEV (reference sequence). Trimming stripped 5 bases from V and 5 bases from J, with 15 bases between. CDR3 protein: CASSASVVGTEAFF. The CDR3 region has the DNA TGTGCCAGCAGTGCTTCGGTGGTAGGGACTGAAGCTTTCTTT.

This clonotype has ten or more counts. The DNA for the CDR3 is TGCGCCAGCAGCTACTTGGTCGGGACTGGAACCTACGAGCAGTACTTC. Its protein is CASSYLVGTGTYEQYF. The V and J genes are TRBV4-1 and TRBJ2-7; weak D call: TRBD2 (6 bases). V lost 5 bases to trimming and J lost 2 bases, with 19 bases between them. Germline V lookup: CDR1 MGHRA, CDR2 YSYEKL. This CDR3 is built from 16 residues.

This clonotype showed up many times. V usage is TRBV28 and J usage is TRBJ2-3; possibly TRBD1 for D (6 bases). The CDR3 runs 16 residues. Germline V gene lookup returns CDR1 MDHEN and CDR2 SYDVKM. V lost 5 bases, J lost 5 bases, and 20 bases lay in between. The CDR3 DNA reads TGTGCCAGCAGTACCTCGGCAGGGGTAGAGAGAGATACGCAGTATTTT. Translation: CASSTSAGVERDTQYF.

There are many counts of this clonotype. The genes are TRBV10-3 and TRBJ2-7; TRBD2 matches at 7 bases. Unmatched junction bases numbered 5, after V lost 3 bases and J lost 0 bases. CDR3 length equals 15 residues. Germline V gives CDR1 ENHRY, CDR2 SYGVKD. The CDR3 loop is CAISDPASGSYEQYF. CDR3 bases: TGTGCCATCAGTGACCCCGCTAGCGGCTCCTACGAGCAGTACTTC.

Comment on this clonotype: This may arise from a read error, as a much more abundant clone is one base away. This sequence joins TRBV7-9 and TRBJ2-7; perhaps D is TRBD1 or TRBD2 (5 bases each). V was clipped by 1 base and J by 7 bases, with 8 bases between them. CDR3 length equals 12 residues. Germline V lookup: CDR1 SEHNR, CDR2 FQNEAQ (reference sequence). In DNA, the CDR3 is TGTGCCAGCAGCTTAGGATGGGGGGAGCAGTACTTC. It translates to CASSLGWGEQYF.

The chain couples TRBV12-3 or TRBV12-4 to TRBJ2-4; 8 bases agree with TRBD1. CDR3 length equals 14 residues. V lost 4 bases, J lost 6 bases, and 5 bases stayed unmatched. The chain's CDR3 is CASSSGQGRNIQYF. CDR3 in DNA: TGTGCCAGCAGTTCCGGACAGGGTAGAAACATTCAGTACTTC.

This clonotype was counted ten times or more. The chain is built from TRBV5-1 and TRBJ2-7; D is undetermined. Trimming left V 4 bases short and J 6 bases short, with 14 bases between. Per germline, CDR1 SGHRS and CDR2 YFSETQ. The CDR3 sequence is 13 residues long. CDR3 coding DNA: TGCGCCAGCAGCACGTACCTCGGGTTCGAGCAGTACTTC. It translates to CASSTYLGFEQYF.

The rearrangement uses TRBV9 and TRBJ2-1; D might be TRBD2 (6 bases). V was pared by 3 bases and J by 1 base, with 17 bases between. Germline V gives CDR1 SGDLS, CDR2 YYNGEE. The CDR3 has 17 amino acids. CDR3 protein: CASSEAHSGVSYNEQFF. The DNA for the CDR3 is TGTGCCAGCAGCGAAGCACACTCGGGGGTTTCCTACAATGAGCAGTTCTTC.

This clonotype was recorded at least ten times. The gene calls are TRBV29-1 and TRBJ1-4; D is undetermined. Germline CDR1 and CDR2: SQVTM and ANQGSEA. The CDR3 has 14 amino acids. V lost 8 bases to trimming and J lost 7 bases, with 20 bases between them. The CDR3 bases are TGCAGCATTCAAGGTGGGGTCCAACCTGAAAAACTGTTTTTT. This gives the protein CSIQGGVQPEKLFF. The full variable domain, rest sourced from reference TRBV29-1 and TRBJ1-4, is SAVISQKPSRDICQRGTSLTIQCQVDSQVTMMFWYRQQPGQSLTLIATANQGSEATYESGFVIDKFPISRPNLTFSTLTVSNMSPEDSSIYLCSIQGGVQPEKLFFGSGTQLSVL.

Ten or more counts support this clonotype. The chain links TRBV6-2 or TRBV6-3 to TRBJ2-1, with 11 bases identical to TRBD2. The CDR3 is 14 amino acids. J was trimmed by 8 bases and V by 8 bases; bases with no gene match: 8. Germline V lookup: CDR1 MNHEY, CDR2 SVGEGT. The CDR3 nucleotides are TGTGCCAGCGTCGGACTAGCGGGTGTCCATGAGCAGTTCTTC. Amino acid sequence: CASVGLAGVHEQFF.

In its sample, this clonotype was seen many times. The chain couples TRBV2 to TRBJ1-1; D perhaps matches TRBD1 (6 bases). CDR3 length: 16 residues. V lost 7 bases and J 0 bases, leaving 18 bases between the germline ends. Germline CDR1 is SNHLY and CDR2 is FYNNEI. This CDR3 reads CASIDPKGDMNTEAFF. The CDR3 bases are TGTGCCAGCATCGATCCAAAAGGGGACATGAACACTGAAGCTTTCTTT.

This clonotype appeared many times. The gene calls are TRBV7-9 and TRBJ2-2; 8 bases align to TRBD1. Germline assignment: CDR1 SEHNR and CDR2 FQNEAQ (reference sequence). J was trimmed by 4 bases and V by 4 bases; bases with no gene match: 8. The CDR3 is 16 residues long. CDR3 region: CASSWLDRVRTGELFF. CDR3 nucleotide sequence: TGTGCCAGCAGCTGGCTGGACAGGGTACGCACCGGGGAGCTGTTTTTT.

This clonotype was recorded many times. The chain employs TRBV10-3 and TRBJ2-4, with D unresolved. Trimming stripped 3 bases from V and 2 bases from J, with 8 bases between. CDR3 length equals 14 residues. Germline V gene sequence: CDR1 ENHRY, CDR2 SYGVKD. The CDR3 here is CAISELMPKNIQYF. The DNA for the CDR3 is TGTGCCATCAGTGAACTTATGCCCAAAAACATTCAGTACTTC.

This clonotype was detected ten times or more. The J gene is TRBJ1-1, the V gene TRBV6-2 or TRBV6-3, with 9 bases matching TRBD1. The length of the CDR3 is 17 residues. J gave up 4 bases and V 1 base, and 10 bases lay outside the gene matches. CDR1 MNHEY and CDR2 SVGEGT come from the germline V gene. For the CDR3, the DNA is TGTGCCAGCAGTTACTTCCCGGGACAGGGAAGACCCACTGAAGCTTTCTTT. It encodes CASSYFPGQGRPTEAFF.

This clonotype was found many times. The chain couples TRBV27 to TRBJ2-2; D is possibly TRBD1 or TRBD2 (5 bases each). V dropped 5 bases and J dropped 6 bases, with 13 bases sitting between them. Germline CDR1 is MNHEY and CDR2 is SMNVEV (reference sequence). The CDR3 is 14 residues long. The DNA of the CDR3 is TGTGCCAGCAGTCTCCGGGACCGTCCCGGGGAGCTGTTTTTT. This sequence encodes CASSLRDRPGELFF.

In this sample, this clonotype is medium-sized. The genes are TRBV4-1 and TRBJ2-5, with D maybe TRBD1 (6 bases). The germline gives CDR1 MGHRA, CDR2 YSYEKL. Deletions cut 4 bases from V and 4 bases from J, with 10 bases between. There are 13 residues in the CDR3. The CDR3 loop is CASSRLQGETQYF. The CDR3 nucleotides read TGCGCCAGCAGCCGGCTACAGGGAGAGACCCAGTACTTC.

This clonotype was detected many times. This chain uses TRBV5-1 with TRBJ2-1, with 7 bases fitting TRBD1. Germline-derived CDR1 and CDR2 are SGHRS and YFSETQ. The CDR3 covers 16 residues. J gave up 1 base and V 2 bases, and 6 bases lay outside the gene matches. The CDR3 nucleotides read TGCGCCAGCAGCTTCGGCAACAGGGGATCCTACAATGAGCAGTTCTTC. It encodes CASSFGNRGSYNEQFF. The whole variable domain, filled in from reference TRBV5-1 and TRBJ2-1, reads KAGVTQTPRYLIKTRGQQVTLSCSPISGHRSVSWYQQTPGQGLQFLFEYFSETQRNKGNFPGRFSGRQFSNSRSEMNVSTLELGDSALYLCASSFGNRGSYNEQFFGPGTRLTVL.

V gene TRBV7-2 combines with J gene TRBJ2-3, with D tentatively TRBD2 (5 bases). V dropped 6 bases and J dropped 2 bases, with 9 bases sitting between them. This CDR3 has 13 amino acids. Germline lookup yields CDR1 SGHTA and CDR2 FQGNSA. The DNA of the CDR3 is TGTGCCAGCAGTCGCGACTACACAGATACGCAGTATTTT. It codes for CASSRDYTDTQYF. Full variable domain (rest looked up from reference TRBV7-2 and TRBJ2-3): GAGVSQSPSNKVTEKGKDVELRCDPISGHTALYWYRQSLGQGLEFLIYFQGNSAPDKSGLPSDRFSAERTGGSVSTLTIQRTQQEDSAVYLCASSRDYTDTQYFGPGTRLTVL.

J is TRBJ1-2 and V is TRBV4-3; D gene ambiguous. Looked up from germline, CDR1 is LGHNA and CDR2 is YSLEER. Trimming stripped 0 bases from V and 4 bases from J, with 12 bases between. The length of the CDR3 is 15 residues. CDR3 sequence reads: CASSQEGWATYGYTF. CDR3 sequence (DNA): TGCGCCAGCAGCCAAGAAGGGTGGGCTACCTATGGCTACACCTTC.

This clonotype was counted at least ten times. The chain recombines TRBV29-1 with TRBJ2-7, with no clear D. Germline V gene data show CDR1 as SQVTM and CDR2 as ANQGSEA. The CDR3 runs 12 residues. CDR3 DNA: TGCAGTGCGGCCCTAGGGACCTACGAGCAGTACTTC. Residues: CSAALGTYEQYF.

This clonotype was recorded many times. The rearrangement uses TRBV5-1 and TRBJ2-5; D may be TRBD1 (6 bases). There are 14 residues in the CDR3. CDR1 is SGHRS, CDR2 YFSETQ, per germline. V lost 7 bases, J lost 2 bases, and 15 bases lay in between. CDR3 region: CASRLQGSQETQYF. Written as DNA, the CDR3 is TGCGCCAGCCGATTACAGGGATCTCAAGAGACCCAGTACTTC.

In this sample, this clonotype turned up many times. The chain links TRBV20-1 to TRBJ2-7, with 8 bases lining up with TRBD1. V lost 2 bases to trimming and J lost 5 bases; unmatched junction nucleotides: 2. This CDR3 spans 12 amino acids. Germline V gene data show CDR1 as DFQATT and CDR2 as SNEGSKA (reference sequence). In DNA, the CDR3 is TGCAGTGCTAGATCGGACAGGGACGAGCAGTACTTC. It yields the protein CSARSDRDEQYF.

The chain uses TRBV12-3 or TRBV12-4 and TRBJ1-6; D call uncertain. This CDR3 has 13 amino acids. The V end was cut by 6 bases, the J end by 3 bases, with 6 bases between. CDR3 in amino acids: CASSLLYNSPLHF. CDR3 DNA sequence: TGTGCCAGCAGCCTACTCTATAATTCACCCCTCCACTTT.

This clonotype was seen at least ten times. The gene calls are TRBV20-1 and TRBJ1-2; TRBD1 matches at 12 bases. Germline V lookup: CDR1 DFQATT, CDR2 SNEGSKA (reference sequence). The CDR3 length is 15 residues. The trim removed 5 bases at V and 2 bases at J, leaving 6 bases unmatched. In DNA form, the CDR3 reads TGCAGTGCTGCGACCGGGACAGGGGGCAACTATGGCTACACCTTC. Residues: CSAATGTGGNYGYTF.

Many counts were recorded for this clonotype. CDR3 sequence: CASSLVANYGYTF. For the CDR3, the DNA is TGTGCCAGCAGCTTAGTGGCTAACTATGGCTACACCTTC. The rearrangement links TRBV7-9 to TRBJ1-2; unclear D gene. Per the germline V gene, CDR1 is SEHNR and CDR2 is FQNEAQ (reference sequence). V was pared by 1 base and J by 0 bases, with 3 bases between. This CDR3 spans 13 amino acids.

This clonotype occurred a few times. This rearrangement joins TRBV12-3 or TRBV12-4 to TRBJ2-5; D not certain. This CDR3 is 15 amino acids long. Between the trimmed V and J ends, which lost 6 bases and 4 bases, there was a span of 18 bases. CDR3 coding DNA: TGTGCCAGCAGCAAGAATCTAGGAATCGCAGAGACCCAGTACTTC. This translates into CASSKNLGIAETQYF.

This clonotype showed up many times. The chain is built from TRBV4-3 and TRBJ1-5; possibly TRBD1 for D (5 bases). The CDR3 covers 16 residues. Between the trimmed V and J ends, which lost 0 bases and 5 bases, there was a span of 14 bases. The germline gives CDR1 LGHNA, CDR2 YSLEER. CDR3 protein: CASSQDGLLGDQPQHF. The CDR3 coding sequence is TGCGCCAGCAGCCAAGATGGCTTGCTGGGGGATCAGCCCCAGCATTTT.

There are many counts of this clonotype. V gene TRBV5-1 combines with J gene TRBJ1-1; D is perhaps TRBD1 (5 bases). The CDR3 consists of 14 residues. V gave up 4 bases and J gave up 1 base, with 11 bases separating them. Germline V gene data show CDR1 as SGHRS and CDR2 as YFSETQ. This CDR3 reads CASSPGLPNTEAFF. The DNA for the CDR3 is TGCGCCAGCAGCCCGGGACTCCCGAACACTGAAGCTTTCTTT.

This sequence joins TRBV6-5 and TRBJ1-4; possibly TRBD1 for D (6 bases). Trimming removed 4 bases at V and 8 bases at J, with 14 bases between. Germline CDR1 MNHEY, CDR2 SVGAGI. This CDR3 comprises 14 residues. The CDR3 loop is CASSSLGAREKLFF. The CDR3 DNA reads as TGTGCCAGCAGTTCCCTGGGGGCACGGGAAAAACTGTTTTTT.

This clonotype was seen only a few times. The genes are TRBV6-5 and TRBJ2-1, with 9 bases aligning to TRBD2. J lost 7 bases, V lost 0 bases, and 7 bases had no gene match. Germline lookup yields CDR1 MNHEY and CDR2 SVGAGI. This CDR3 is 16 amino acids long. CDR3: CASSYSPSGTWNEQFF. The CDR3 nucleotides read TGTGCCAGCAGTTACTCGCCTAGCGGGACTTGGAATGAGCAGTTCTTC.

This clonotype was counted ten times or more. CDR3 DNA sequence: TGCGCCAGCGGGGAAAGGGCTAGTGATACGCAGTATTTT. It yields the protein CASGERASDTQYF. V and J are TRBV4-3 and TRBJ2-3; no clear D gene. CDR1 LGHNA and CDR2 YSLEER come from the germline V gene. The ends were cut back, 8 bases at V and 6 bases at J, with 15 bases in the middle. The CDR3 is 13 amino acids.